One sample yielded the 21 T cell receptor beta chains listed below, sequenced in a study of shared clonotypes between healthy human individuals. The assay was immunoSEQ multiplex PCR, and TCRdb's table has in-frame clones only and misses some. The sample lists about 2.4 million clones, about 92% occurring once. The sample taken for sequencing was naive CD4+ T cells sorted from blood. Subset defined: CD45RA+ positively selected. These receptor sequences come from a man younger than 30 in good health.

The rearrangement uses TRBV6-5 and TRBJ1-1, with D perhaps TRBD1 (6 bases). Germline V gene lookup returns CDR1 MNHEY and CDR2 SVGAGI. Trimming shortened V by 5 bases and J by 5 bases, and 12 bases separated the two germline ends. The CDR3 has 13 amino acids. The DNA of the CDR3 is TGTGCCAGCAGTCCAGGGGAGGTTACTGAAGCTTTCTTT. This encodes CASSPGEVTEAFF.

In this sample, this clone turned up once. The chain is built from TRBV6-1 and TRBJ2-7; D might be TRBD2 (5 bases). CDR1 is MNHNS and CDR2 is SASEGT in the germline V gene. The germline V and J ends were trimmed by 8 bases and 5 bases, with 19 bases remaining between them. The CDR3 loop spans 14 amino acids. The CDR3 region has the DNA TGTGCCAGCCTTAGCGAAATCCTACTCCACGAGCAGTACTTC. Translating it yields CASLSEILLHEQYF.

This clone was recorded once. This chain joins TRBV15 and TRBJ1-5; the D is unclear. CDR3 length: 15 residues. V was clipped by 1 base and J by 2 bases, with 9 bases between them. The V gene's germline CDR1 is LNHNV and CDR2 YYDKDF (reference sequence). In DNA form, the CDR3 reads TGTGCCACCAGCAGAGCACACACTGGCAATCAGCCCCAGCATTTT. It translates to CATSRAHTGNQPQHF.

The CDR3 nucleotides read TGTGCCAGTAGTATAGGCGGAGGGCCCAGCAATCAGCCCCAGCATTTT. Translation gives CASSIGGGPSNQPQHF. The rearrangement uses TRBV19 and TRBJ1-5; no definite D call. Germline CDR1 LNHDA, CDR2 SQIVND (reference sequence). The CDR3 extends over 16 amino acids. Trimming pared 1 base from V and 1 base from J, leaving 11 bases between.

This rearrangement joins TRBV5-6 to TRBJ2-7; the match to TRBD2 covers 10 bases. V lost 4 bases to trimming and J lost 5 bases; unmatched junction nucleotides: 3. Germline V gene lookup returns CDR1 SGHDT and CDR2 YYEEEE. The CDR3 consists of 13 residues. Here the CDR3 reads CASSLAGVDEQYF. The CDR3 DNA sequence: TGTGCCAGCAGCCTAGCGGGAGTGGACGAGCAGTACTTC.

This chain links TRBV27 with TRBJ2-2; tentatively, D is TRBD1 (5 bases). This CDR3 is built from 16 residues. Trimming removed 0 bases from V and 0 bases from J, with 8 bases in between. Germline CDR1 is MNHEY and CDR2 is SMNVEV (reference sequence). CDR3 region: CASSLSGRANTGELFF. The CDR3 coding sequence is TGTGCCAGCAGTTTATCCGGCAGGGCGAACACCGGGGAGCTGTTTTTT.

This clone was detected once. The J gene is TRBJ2-1, the V gene TRBV4-1, with D perhaps matching TRBD1 or TRBD2 (5 bases each). The CDR3 has 15 residues. The ends were cut back, 0 bases at V and 9 bases at J, with 15 bases in the middle. Germline CDR1 is MGHRA and CDR2 is YSYEKL. The CDR3 loop reads CASSQDKNLGVEQFF. CDR3 bases: TGCGCCAGCAGCCAAGACAAGAATTTGGGGGTTGAGCAGTTCTTC.

The chain joins TRBV30 to TRBJ1-3, with D tentatively TRBD1 (5 bases). Germline CDR1 GTSNPN, CDR2 SVGIG (reference sequence). Trimming removed 4 bases at V and 4 bases at J, with 11 bases between. CDR3 length equals 13 residues. CDR3: CAWKGNEGNTIYF. The CDR3 nucleotides are TGTGCCTGGAAGGGGAATGAGGGAAACACCATATATTTT. Together with reference TRBV30 and TRBJ1-3, the CDR3 gives the full variable domain: SQTIHQWPATLVQPVGSPLSLECTVEGTSNPNLYWYRQAAGRGLQLLFYSVGIGQISSEVPQNLSASRPQDRQFILSSKKLLLSDSGFYLCAWKGNEGNTIYFGEGSWLTVV.

The rearrangement uses TRBV5-1 and TRBJ1-1; TRBD1 matches 8 bases. The trim removed 7 bases at V and 4 bases at J, leaving 9 bases unmatched. This CDR3 has 14 amino acids. Germline CDR1 is SGHRS and CDR2 is YFSETQ. CDR3 coding DNA: TGCGCCAGCCTTACCGGACAGGGTGGCACTGAAGCTTTCTTT. This gives the protein CASLTGQGGTEAFF.

The rearrangement links TRBV6-5 to TRBJ1-1, with a weak D call TRBD1 (6 bases). The ends were cut back, 5 bases at V and 4 bases at J, with 17 bases in the middle. CDR3 length: 15 amino acids. Germline CDR1 and CDR2: MNHEY and SVGAGI. The CDR3 DNA is TGTGCCAGCAGTCCCCAGACAGGACTCAGCACTGAAGCTTTCTTT. Residues: CASSPQTGLSTEAFF.

This sequence joins TRBV19 and TRBJ2-1, with no clear D. This CDR3 spans 15 amino acids. From germline, CDR1 is LNHDA and CDR2 SQIVND (reference sequence). V was trimmed by 7 bases and J by 1 base, leaving 14 bases between them. CDR3 coding DNA: TGTGCCAGTACCACCGTTATCGGGTCCTACAATGAGCAGTTCTTC. Encoded protein: CASTTVIGSYNEQFF.

This sequence joins TRBV27 and TRBJ2-5; 12 bases agree with TRBD1. The CDR3 is made up of 19 amino acids. CDR1 MNHEY and CDR2 SMNVEV come from the germline V gene (reference sequence). With V trimmed by 0 bases and J by 5 bases, 13 bases remained unmatched. The DNA for the CDR3 is TGTGCCAGCAGTTTATCGAGCTGGGGGGACAGGGGGCTGAGGGAGACCCAGTACTTC. Its protein is CASSLSSWGDRGLRETQYF.

This clone appeared a single time. The chain uses TRBV5-1 and TRBJ2-5, with a possible D match to TRBD2 (5 bases). The CDR3 contains 15 residues. V shed 0 bases and J shed 5 bases, with 14 bases lying between them. Per the germline V gene, CDR1 is SGHRS and CDR2 is YFSETQ. The CDR3 coding sequence is TGCGCCAGCAGCTTGGCTTTTGGTCGAGGGGAGACCCAGTACTTC. Protein product: CASSLAFGRGETQYF.

A word on this clone: Other nucleotide sequences in the sample specify the same CDR3. The chain joins TRBV5-1 to TRBJ2-7; 10 nucleotides align to TRBD2. Germline-derived CDR1 and CDR2 are SGHRS and YFSETQ. J gave up 4 bases and V 0 bases, and 1 base lay outside the gene matches. The CDR3 is made up of 14 amino acids. CDR3 DNA sequence: TGCGCCAGCAGCTTGGCACTAGCGGGGTACGAGCAGTACTTC. Its translation is CASSLALAGYEQYF. Variable domain in full (rest from reference TRBV5-1 and TRBJ2-7): KAGVTQTPRYLIKTRGQQVTLSCSPISGHRSVSWYQQTPGQGLQFLFEYFSETQRNKGNFPGRFSGRQFSNSRSEMNVSTLELGDSALYLCASSLALAGYEQYFGPGTRLTVT.

The chain has TRBV9 and TRBJ2-7, with no clear D. The CDR3 length is 14 residues. Germline values: CDR1 SGDLS, CDR2 YYNGEE. Trimming stripped 3 bases from V and 7 bases from J, with 17 bases between. CDR3 nucleotide sequence: TGTGCCAGCAGCGAGTCAGTTACCCCTAATGAGCAGTACTTC. Translated: CASSESVTPNEQYF.

The V gene is TRBV5-1, the J gene TRBJ2-1; D is unresolved. Germline-derived CDR1 and CDR2 are SGHRS and YFSETQ. The ends were cut back, 1 base at V and 0 bases at J, with 11 bases in the middle. CDR3 length: 16 residues. This CDR3 is CASSLQLRSSYNEQFF. CDR3 DNA: TGCGCCAGCAGCTTGCAATTGCGGAGCTCCTACAATGAGCAGTTCTTC.

This clone was seen a single time. The chain joins TRBV10-3 to TRBJ2-1; 9 bases are shared with TRBD2. CDR3 length: 16 residues. The V and J ends lost 6 bases and 9 bases, in that order; junction bases with no gene match: 15. Germline V gene data show CDR1 as ENHRY and CDR2 as SYGVKD. The CDR3 DNA is TGTGCCATCAGCGTAGCTGGTGCGGGGGGGCCTAGTGAGCAGTTCTTC. Its protein product is CAISVAGAGGPSEQFF.

The J gene is TRBJ2-7, the V gene TRBV6-1, with D perhaps TRBD1 or TRBD2 (6 bases each). Trimming stripped 1 base from V and 0 bases from J, with 13 bases between. This CDR3 spans 16 amino acids. CDR1 and CDR2 from the germline V gene are MNHNS and SASEGT. This chain's CDR3 is CASSEVWGAPSYEQYF. The CDR3 DNA reads TGTGCCAGCAGTGAAGTTTGGGGGGCCCCCTCCTACGAGCAGTACTTC.

J is TRBJ1-6 and V is TRBV6-1; D is perhaps TRBD1 (5 bases). The CDR3 is made up of 15 amino acids. The V gene lost 3 bases and the J gene lost 8 bases, with 14 bases spanning the gap. The germline CDR1 and CDR2 sequences are MNHNS and SASEGT. In DNA, the CDR3 is TGTGCCAGCAGTGACCAGGGCAGCGGATATTCACCCCTCCACTTT. Translating it yields CASSDQGSGYSPLHF.

The rearrangement joins TRBV7-2 to TRBJ2-3; TRBD1 is a possible D gene (6 bases). Per the germline V gene, CDR1 is SGHTA and CDR2 is FQGNSA. The CDR3 sequence is 14 residues long. Deletions cut 5 bases from V and 6 bases from J, with 15 bases between. In DNA form, the CDR3 reads TGTGCCAGCAGCCCCCGGCAGGGGTCGGATACGCAGTATTTT. It yields the protein CASSPRQGSDTQYF.

The rearrangement uses TRBV27 and TRBJ2-7; 9 nucleotides match TRBD2. Looked up from germline, CDR1 is MNHEY and CDR2 is SMNVEV (reference sequence). There are 17 residues in the CDR3. V shed 0 bases, J shed 0 bases, and the junction held 6 bases outside the gene matches. This chain's CDR3 is CASSLSIVAGVSYEQYF. CDR3 nucleotides: TGTGCCAGCAGTTTATCGATTGTAGCGGGAGTCTCCTACGAGCAGTACTTC.